Below are 26 T cell receptor beta chains sequenced from a single sample in a study of OX40 agonist ivuxolimab in advanced cancers. Data came from immunoSEQ multiplex PCR; TCRdb stores just in-frame clones and leaves some out. Among 40,000 or so clones listed, nearly 90% were seen once. The source material was CD4+ or CD8+ T cells sorted from blood, sampled in a trial of the OX40 agonist ivuxolimab. Every receptor here comes from an adult with an advanced solid tumor such as melanoma, head and neck, liver or kidney cancer.

This chain connects TRBV4-1 to TRBJ1-4, with D unclear. This CDR3 has 15 amino acids. Trimming shortened V by 0 bases and J by 6 bases, and 11 bases separated the two germline ends. The V gene's germline CDR1 is MGHRA and CDR2 YSYEKL. The CDR3, as DNA: TGCGCCAGCAGCCAAGAGGCTCGAGGGTATGAAAAACTGTTTTTT. Translation gives CASSQEARGYEKLFF.

Only one count was recorded for this clone. The chain is built from TRBV9 and TRBJ2-3, with 7 positions matching TRBD1. Losses at the gene ends were 0 bases for V and 0 bases for J; bases not matched to a gene: 7. The CDR3 has 17 residues. Germline V gene lookup returns CDR1 SGDLS and CDR2 YYNGEE. The CDR3 region is CASSVARTGSSTDTQYF. The CDR3 region has the DNA TGTGCCAGCAGCGTAGCCAGGACAGGCTCTAGCACAGATACGCAGTATTTT. Supplemented by reference TRBV9 and TRBJ2-3, the full variable domain reads DSGVTQTPKHLITATGQRVTLRCSPRSGDLSVYWYQQSLDQGLQFLIQYYNGEERAKGNILERFSAQQFPDLHSELNLSSLELGDSALYFCASSVARTGSSTDTQYFGPGTRLTVL.

The chain carries TRBV19 and TRBJ2-5; D uncertain. The V and J ends lost 3 bases and 4 bases respectively, with 9 bases between them. The CDR3 contains 13 residues. From germline, CDR1 is LNHDA and CDR2 SQIVND (reference sequence). The chain's CDR3 is CASSIQDLETQYF. For the CDR3, the DNA is TGTGCCAGTAGTATCCAGGATTTAGAGACCCAGTACTTC.

For this clone: At the DNA level, this CDR3 is encoded by other sequences in the same sample as well. The rearrangement links TRBV18 to TRBJ2-6, with TRBD1 matching 9 bases. V trimming: 4 bases; J trimming: 0 bases; junction bases outside the gene matches: 7. Germline V gives CDR1 KGHSH, CDR2 LQKENI. CDR3 length equals 18 residues. Here the CDR3 reads CASSHWDRDTSGANVLTF. The DNA of the CDR3 is TGTGCCAGCTCACATTGGGACAGGGATACCTCTGGGGCCAACGTCCTGACTTTC.

Here the CDR3 reads CASSEELAGGGDIQYF. The CDR3 DNA reads as TGTGCCAGCAGTGAAGAACTAGCGGGGGGCGGCGACATTCAGTACTTC. The chain recombines TRBV2 with TRBJ2-4; TRBD2 aligns across 12 bases. V was clipped by 1 base and J by 8 bases; unmatched bases: 6. CDR1 and CDR2 (germline): SNHLY, FYNNEI. CDR3 size: 16 residues. Based on the CDR3 plus reference TRBV2 and TRBJ2-4, the full variable domain is EPEVTQTPSHQVTQMGQEVILRCVPISNHLYFYWYRQILGQKVEFLVSFYNNEISEKSEIFDDQFSVERPDGSNFTLKIRSTKLEDSAMYFCASSEELAGGGDIQYFGAGTRLSVL.

A remark on this clone: A clone one base away is much larger, so this may be a read error. The sample contains more than one DNA sequence encoding this CDR3. The J gene is TRBJ2-7, the V gene TRBV2, with D unresolved. This CDR3 region has 11 residues. Per germline, CDR1 SNHLY and CDR2 FYNNEI. The V end lost 7 bases, the J end lost 6 bases, and 10 bases lay between the germline ends. CDR3 nucleotide sequence: TGTGCCAGCATTGACATTAGCGAGCAGTACTTC. Residues: CASIDISEQYF.

Notes on this clone: Its ends do not fully match the called genes, so a read error is possible. The V gene is TRBV6-1, the J gene TRBJ1-3, with 10 bases matching TRBD1. Germline loops: CDR1 MNHNS, CDR2 SASEGT. The CDR3 has 14 amino acids. CDR3 DNA sequence: TGTGCCACCAGAGGGGGGAACACAGCCGACAGGGGGCCGTTT. Translating gives CATRGGNTADRGPF.

This chain links TRBV13 with TRBJ2-7; TRBD1 matches 7 bases. The germline V gene has CDR1 PRHDT and CDR2 FYEKMQ (reference sequence). This CDR3 comprises 14 residues. The junction had 7 bases not matched to a gene; V was cut back by 5 bases and J by 3 bases. CDR3 DNA sequence: TGTGCCAGCAGCCCGGGACAGAGTTACTACGAGCAGTACGTC. It codes for CASSPGQSYYEQYV.

This clone was seen just once. J is TRBJ1-5 and V is TRBV5-5; perhaps TRBD1 as D (5 bases). Trimming removed 1 base at V and 1 base at J, with 9 bases between. The germline V gene encodes CDR1 SGHKS and CDR2 YYEKEE (reference sequence). The CDR3 sequence is 15 residues long. In nucleotides, the CDR3 is TGTGCCAGCAGCTTGAGGGGCGGGAGCAATCAGCCCCAGCATTTT. Protein: CASSLRGGSNQPQHF.

V gene TRBV29-1 combines with J gene TRBJ1-5, with D maybe TRBD1 (6 bases). The ends were cut back, 7 bases at V and 6 bases at J, with 22 bases in the middle. The CDR3 loop spans 15 amino acids. The V gene's germline CDR1 is SQVTM and CDR2 ANQGSEA. The DNA for the CDR3 is TGCAGCGGGAAGCGGGGGGCGTTAGGTATTCAGCCCCAGCATTTT. It codes for CSGKRGALGIQPQHF.

The chain uses TRBV4-1 and TRBJ2-2, with D hard to call. The V end lost 1 base, the J end lost 6 bases, and 0 bases lay between the germline ends. The CDR3 extends over 11 amino acids. The germline CDR1 and CDR2 sequences are MGHRA and YSYEKL. CDR3 loop: CASSQAGELFF. The CDR3 DNA follows: TGCGCCAGCAGCCAAGCCGGGGAGCTGTTTTTT.

The V call is TRBV7-9, the J call TRBJ1-2; 12 nucleotides line up with TRBD1. V lost 5 bases to trimming and J lost 8 bases; unmatched junction nucleotides: 3. Germline-derived CDR1 and CDR2 are SEHNR and FQNEAQ (reference sequence). This CDR3 is 13 amino acids long. CDR3: CASSQGQGAGYTF. Here the CDR3 DNA reads TGTGCCAGCAGCCAGGGACAGGGGGCCGGCTACACCTTC.

This clone was picked up a small number of times. The DNA of the CDR3 is TGTGCCACCACATCGGGTACCGGGGAGCTGTTTTTT. Protein product: CATTSGTGELFF. The V and J genes are TRBV5-4 and TRBJ2-2; no clear D. Trimming removed 9 bases at V and 5 bases at J, with 11 bases between. Per the germline V gene, CDR1 is SGHNT and CDR2 is YYREEE (reference sequence). The CDR3 sequence is 12 residues long.

The chain is built from TRBV7-9 and TRBJ1-5; 8 bases align to TRBD1. Trimming at V came to 4 bases and at J to 9 bases, leaving 5 bases not matched to a gene. Germline CDR1 is SEHNR and CDR2 is FQNEAQ (reference sequence). CDR3 length: 13 residues. The CDR3 region has the DNA TGTGCCAGCAGCTCCACAGGGGGAGTGCCCCAGCATTTT. Its protein product is CASSSTGGVPQHF.

This clone appeared once. The rearrangement uses TRBV6-1 and TRBJ2-5; TRBD2 agrees at 7 bases. Germline V gene sequence: CDR1 MNHNS, CDR2 SASEGT. With 3 bases clipped from V and 7 bases from J, the junction kept 11 bases outside the gene matches. The CDR3 has 15 residues. In DNA, the CDR3 is TGTGCCAGCAGTGAGACTAGCCGAATTCGTGGGACCCAGTACTTC. This gives the protein CASSETSRIRGTQYF.

The V call is TRBV6-5, the J call TRBJ2-3, with 8 bases that match TRBD2. Trimming cost V 3 bases and J 3 bases; bases outside gene matches: 2. Germline values: CDR1 MNHEY, CDR2 SVGAGI. The CDR3 consists of 14 residues. CDR3 sequence: CASSYGLATDTQYF. CDR3 in DNA: TGTGCCAGCAGTTATGGACTAGCAACAGATACGCAGTATTTT.

V and J are TRBV7-9 and TRBJ2-3; a possible D gene is TRBD2 (6 bases). Between the trimmed V and J ends, which lost 4 bases and 1 base, there was a span of 21 bases. Germline V gene lookup returns CDR1 SEHNR and CDR2 FQNEAQ (reference sequence). The CDR3 length is 18 residues. CDR3 in amino acids: CASSSPSGGLYGTDTQYF. The CDR3 coding sequence is TGTGCCAGCAGCTCCCCTTCTGGGGGGTTGTACGGCACAGATACGCAGTATTTT. The full variable domain, rest sourced from reference TRBV7-9 and TRBJ2-3, is DTGVSQNPRHKITKRGQNVTFRCDPISEHNRLYWYRQTLGQGPEFLTYFQNEAQLEKSRLLSDRFSAERPKGSFSTLEIQRTEQGDSAMYLCASSSPSGGLYGTDTQYFGPGTRLTVL.

The rearrangement joins TRBV5-4 to TRBJ2-3; 8 bases are a match to TRBD1. Trimming removed 4 bases from V and 2 bases from J; junction bases left unmatched: 9. From germline, CDR1 is SGHNT and CDR2 YYREEE (reference sequence). The CDR3 length is 16 residues. DNA for the CDR3: TGTGCCAGCAGCCCCTGGACAGGGAAATACACAGATACGCAGTATTTT. Its protein product is CASSPWTGKYTDTQYF.

This clone was recorded many times. For the CDR3, the DNA is TGCGCCAGCAGTGAGGGATTGGCTGGGGCCGGCCGGGAGACCCAGTACTTC. Its translation: CASSEGLAGAGRETQYF. The rearrangement joins TRBV10-1 to TRBJ2-5, with a possible D match to TRBD1 (5 bases). The CDR3 runs to 17 residues. V was pared by 2 bases and J by 5 bases, with 21 bases between. Germline-derived CDR1 and CDR2 are WNHNN and SYGVQD (reference sequence).

The V call is TRBV11-2, the J call TRBJ2-7; no definite D call. Germline lookup yields CDR1 SGHAT and CDR2 FQNNGV. The CDR3 covers 13 residues. V gave up 3 bases and J gave up 4 bases, with 10 bases separating them. CDR3: CASSFHPNYEQYV. CDR3 in DNA: TGTGCCAGCAGCTTCCATCCCAATTACGAGCAGTACGTC.

J is TRBJ2-7 and V is TRBV4-3; D could derive from TRBD1 or TRBD2 (5 bases each). The CDR3 length is 16 residues. With 0 bases removed from V and 3 bases from J, the gap between germline ends came to 15 bases. Germline loops: CDR1 LGHNA, CDR2 YSLEER. CDR3: CASSQDPGPSGYEQYF. For the CDR3, the DNA is TGCGCCAGCAGCCAAGACCCGGGACCCAGTGGCTACGAGCAGTACTTC.

The genes are TRBV9 and TRBJ2-1; 10 nucleotides align to TRBD1. The CDR3 sequence is 20 residues long. Germline lookup yields CDR1 SGDLS and CDR2 YYNGEE. Trimming took 4 bases from V and 1 from J; bases not matched to a gene: 17. CDR3 sequence: CASSSRSGTGDYRSYNEQFF. The CDR3 DNA follows: TGTGCCAGCAGCTCCCGTTCCGGGACAGGGGATTATCGTTCCTACAATGAGCAGTTCTTC.

The V and J genes are TRBV7-9 and TRBJ2-3, with 9 bases aligning to TRBD1. J was trimmed by 4 bases and V by 3 bases; bases with no gene match: 5. The CDR3 contains 15 residues. CDR1 and CDR2 (germline): SEHNR, FQNEAQ (reference sequence). CDR3 nucleotide sequence: TGTGCCAGCAGCTTCCGACAGGGGGATGCAGATACGCAGTATTTT. Protein product: CASSFRQGDADTQYF.

This clone turned up a few times. The chain uses TRBV4-3 and TRBJ2-7; D remains unclear. With 1 base removed from V and 3 bases from J, the gap between germline ends came to 7 bases. Germline V gene lookup returns CDR1 LGHNA and CDR2 YSLEER. The CDR3 totals 13 residues. The CDR3 here is CASSQGVSYEQYF. CDR3 nucleotide sequence: TGCGCCAGCAGCCAAGGGGTCAGCTACGAGCAGTACTTC.

This clone occurred a few times. The rearrangement links TRBV4-2 to TRBJ1-6; 10 bases align to TRBD1. Germline assignment: CDR1 LGHNA and CDR2 YNFKEQ. There are 17 residues in the CDR3. J was trimmed by 6 bases and V by 4 bases; bases with no gene match: 9. CDR3 loop: CASSPRQGADRNSPLHF. In DNA, the CDR3 is TGTGCCAGCAGCCCCCGACAGGGGGCGGATCGTAATTCACCCCTCCACTTT.

This rearrangement joins TRBV2 to TRBJ1-6, with a weak D call TRBD1 (5 bases). The CDR3 has 16 amino acids. With 8 bases removed from V and 5 bases from J, the gap between germline ends came to 19 bases. CDR1 is SNHLY and CDR2 is FYNNEI in the germline V gene. The DNA for the CDR3 is TGTGCCAGCCACGCTCCCAGGGTGTTTGATAATTCACCCCTCCACTTT. The encoded protein is CASHAPRVFDNSPLHF.